This T cell receptor beta chain was retrieved from a study of CD8+ T cells in alopecia areata. The authors extracted RNA and reverse transcribed it into cDNA as the sequencing template. Generated by immunoSEQ multiplex PCR, the TCRdb table keeps only in-frame clones and is missing some. The sample consists of about 100,000 clones, roughly 55% of them appearing once. Separation by sorting yielded CD4+ and CD8+ T cells from PBMCs. Germline CDR1 SGHVS, CDR2 FNYEAQ. The CDR3 spans 14 residues. Germline trimming cut 5 bases from V and 9 bases from J; bases unmatched to any gene: 12. The chain links TRBV7-6 to TRBJ1-2; 7 nucleotides line up with TRBD1. The sample comprised NKG2D-low CD8+ T cells sorted from blood. This sequence was found in a human donor with alopecia areata. The CDR3 sequence: CASSIDRAGYSYTF. CDR3 nucleotide sequence: TGTGCCAGCAGCATTGACAGGGCCGGTTATAGCTACACCTTC.